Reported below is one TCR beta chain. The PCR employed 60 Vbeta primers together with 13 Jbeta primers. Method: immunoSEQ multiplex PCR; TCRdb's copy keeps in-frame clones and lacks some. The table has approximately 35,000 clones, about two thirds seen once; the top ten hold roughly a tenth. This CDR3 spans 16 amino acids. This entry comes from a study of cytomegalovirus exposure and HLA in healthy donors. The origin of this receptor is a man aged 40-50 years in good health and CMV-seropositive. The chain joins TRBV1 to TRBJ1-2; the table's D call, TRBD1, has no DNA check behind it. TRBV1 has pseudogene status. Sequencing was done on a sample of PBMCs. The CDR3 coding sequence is TGCACCAGCAGCCCAGATCCGGGACAGGGGGACTATGGCTACACCTTC. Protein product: CTSSPDPGQGDYGYTF.